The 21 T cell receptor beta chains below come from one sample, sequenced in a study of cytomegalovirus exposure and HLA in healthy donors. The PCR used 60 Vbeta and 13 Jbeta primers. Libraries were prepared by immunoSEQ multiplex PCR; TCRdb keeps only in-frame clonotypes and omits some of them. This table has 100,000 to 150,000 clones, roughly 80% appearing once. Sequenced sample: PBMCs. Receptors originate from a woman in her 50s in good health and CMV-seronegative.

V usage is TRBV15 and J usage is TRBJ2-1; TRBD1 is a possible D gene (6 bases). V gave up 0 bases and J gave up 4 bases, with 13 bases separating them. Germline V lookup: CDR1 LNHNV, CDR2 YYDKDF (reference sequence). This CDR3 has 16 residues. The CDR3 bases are TGTGCCACCAGCAGAGAGATCTTGGACAGTTACAATGAGCAGTTCTTC. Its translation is CATSREILDSYNEQFF.

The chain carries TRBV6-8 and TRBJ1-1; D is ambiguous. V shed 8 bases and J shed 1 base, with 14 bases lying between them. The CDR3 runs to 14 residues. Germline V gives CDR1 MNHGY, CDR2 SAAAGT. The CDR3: CASPLRESNTEAFF. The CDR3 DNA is TGTGCCAGCCCCCTCCGGGAGTCGAACACTGAAGCTTTCTTT.

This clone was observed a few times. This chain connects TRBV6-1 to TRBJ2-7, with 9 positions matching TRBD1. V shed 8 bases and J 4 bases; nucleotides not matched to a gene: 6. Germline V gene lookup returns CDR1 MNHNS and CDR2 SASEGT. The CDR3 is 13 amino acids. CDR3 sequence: CASWGTGNYEQYF. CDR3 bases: TGTGCCAGCTGGGGGACAGGGAATTACGAGCAGTACTTC.

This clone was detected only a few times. CDR3 sequence reads: CASSVAGDRANTEAFF. DNA of the CDR3: TGTGCCAGCAGCGTAGCGGGGGACAGGGCGAACACTGAAGCTTTCTTT. The V and J genes are TRBV9 and TRBJ1-1, with 9 bases aligning to TRBD1. J gave up 1 base and V 0 bases, and 4 bases lay outside the gene matches. Germline V lookup: CDR1 SGDLS, CDR2 YYNGEE. This CDR3 region has 16 residues.

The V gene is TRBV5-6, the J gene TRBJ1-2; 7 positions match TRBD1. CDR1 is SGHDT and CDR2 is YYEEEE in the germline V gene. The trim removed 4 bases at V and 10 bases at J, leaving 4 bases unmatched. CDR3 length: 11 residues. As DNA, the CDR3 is TGTGCCAGCAGCGTTGGACAGGACTACACCTTC. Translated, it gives CASSVGQDYTF. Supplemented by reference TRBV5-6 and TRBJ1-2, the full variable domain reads DAGVTQSPTHLIKTRGQQVTLRCSPKSGHDTVSWYQQALGQGPQFIFQYYEEEERQRGNFPDRFSGHQFPNYSSELNVNALLLGDSALYLCASSVGQDYTFGSGTRLTVV.

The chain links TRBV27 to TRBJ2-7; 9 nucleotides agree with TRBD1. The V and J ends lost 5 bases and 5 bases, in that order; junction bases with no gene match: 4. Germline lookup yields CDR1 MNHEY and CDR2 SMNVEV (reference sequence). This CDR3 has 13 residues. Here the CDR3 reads CASSPGQGHEQYF. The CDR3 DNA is TGTGCCAGCAGTCCGGGACAGGGCCACGAGCAGTACTTC.

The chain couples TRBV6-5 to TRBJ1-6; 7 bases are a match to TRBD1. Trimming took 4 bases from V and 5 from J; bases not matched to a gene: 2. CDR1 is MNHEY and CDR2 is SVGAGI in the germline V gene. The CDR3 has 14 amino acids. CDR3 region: CASSWTGNNSPLHF. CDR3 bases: TGTGCCAGCAGTTGGACAGGAAATAATTCACCCCTCCACTTT.

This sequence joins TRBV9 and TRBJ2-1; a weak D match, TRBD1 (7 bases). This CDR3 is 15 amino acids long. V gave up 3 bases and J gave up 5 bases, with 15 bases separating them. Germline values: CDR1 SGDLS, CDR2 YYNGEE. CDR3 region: CASSAGGAGHNEQFF. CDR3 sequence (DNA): TGTGCCAGCAGCGCAGGGGGAGCGGGCCACAATGAGCAGTTCTTC.

In DNA form, the CDR3 reads TGTGCCAGCAGTTACTCAGAGACAGCGGGTGAAAAACTGTTTTTT. It translates to CASSYSETAGEKLFF. The gene calls are TRBV6-5 and TRBJ1-4; D is perhaps TRBD1 (5 bases). Germline V gives CDR1 MNHEY, CDR2 SVGAGI. The CDR3 has 15 amino acids. V lost 0 bases, J lost 7 bases, and 12 bases lay in between.

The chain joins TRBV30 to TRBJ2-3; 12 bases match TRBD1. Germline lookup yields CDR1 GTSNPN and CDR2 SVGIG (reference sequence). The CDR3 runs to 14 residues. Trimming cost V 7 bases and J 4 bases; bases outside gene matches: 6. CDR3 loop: CASGQGAFADTQYF. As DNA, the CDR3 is TGTGCCTCGGGACAGGGGGCGTTCGCAGATACGCAGTATTTT.

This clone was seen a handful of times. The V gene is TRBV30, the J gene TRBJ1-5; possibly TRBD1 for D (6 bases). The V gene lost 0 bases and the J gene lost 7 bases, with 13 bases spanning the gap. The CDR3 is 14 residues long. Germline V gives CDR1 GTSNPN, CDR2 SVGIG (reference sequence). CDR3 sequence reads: CAWSVRGARQPQHF. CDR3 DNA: TGTGCCTGGAGTGTACGGGGGGCAAGGCAGCCCCAGCATTTT. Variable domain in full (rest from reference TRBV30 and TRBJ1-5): SQTIHQWPATLVQPVGSPLSLECTVEGTSNPNLYWYRQAAGRGLQLLFYSVGIGQISSEVPQNLSASRPQDRQFILSSKKLLLSDSGFYLCAWSVRGARQPQHFGDGTRLSIL.

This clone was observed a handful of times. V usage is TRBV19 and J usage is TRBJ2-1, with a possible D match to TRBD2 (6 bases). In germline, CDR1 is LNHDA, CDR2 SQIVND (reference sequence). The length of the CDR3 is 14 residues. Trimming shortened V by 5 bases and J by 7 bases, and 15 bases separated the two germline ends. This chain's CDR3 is CASSLPGLTNEQFF. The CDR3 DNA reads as TGTGCCAGTAGTCTACCGGGACTGACAAATGAGCAGTTCTTC.

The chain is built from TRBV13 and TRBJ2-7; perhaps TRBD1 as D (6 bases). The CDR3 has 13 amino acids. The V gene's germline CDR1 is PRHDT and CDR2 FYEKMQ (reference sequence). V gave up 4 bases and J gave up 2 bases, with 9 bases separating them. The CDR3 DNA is TGTGCCAGCAGCTCGGACAGTACCTACGAGCAGTACTTC. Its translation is CASSSDSTYEQYF.

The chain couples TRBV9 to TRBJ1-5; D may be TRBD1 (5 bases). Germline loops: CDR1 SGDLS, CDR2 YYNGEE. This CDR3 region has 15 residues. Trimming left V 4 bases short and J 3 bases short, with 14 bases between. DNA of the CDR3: TGTGCCAGCAGCCGTGGGGCAGGGAACAATCAGCCCCAGCATTTT. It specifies CASSRGAGNNQPQHF.

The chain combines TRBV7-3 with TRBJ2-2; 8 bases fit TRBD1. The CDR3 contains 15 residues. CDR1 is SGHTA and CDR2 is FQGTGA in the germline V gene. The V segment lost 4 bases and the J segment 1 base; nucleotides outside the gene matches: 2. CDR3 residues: CASSSGQGNTGELFF. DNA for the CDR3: TGTGCCAGCAGCTCCGGACAGGGGAACACCGGGGAGCTGTTTTTT. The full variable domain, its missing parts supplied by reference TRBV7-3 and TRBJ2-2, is GAGVSQTPSNKVTEKGKYVELRCDPISGHTALYWYRQSLGQGPEFLIYFQGTGAADDSGLPNDRFFAVRPEGSVSTLKIQRTERGDSAVYLCASSSGQGNTGELFFGEGSRLTVL.

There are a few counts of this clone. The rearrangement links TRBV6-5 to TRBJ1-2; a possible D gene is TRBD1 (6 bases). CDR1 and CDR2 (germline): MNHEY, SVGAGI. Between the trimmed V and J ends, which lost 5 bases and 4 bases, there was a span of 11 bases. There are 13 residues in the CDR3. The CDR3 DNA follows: TGTGCCAGCAGTCCGGACAGCCTCTATGGCTACACCTTC. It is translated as CASSPDSLYGYTF.

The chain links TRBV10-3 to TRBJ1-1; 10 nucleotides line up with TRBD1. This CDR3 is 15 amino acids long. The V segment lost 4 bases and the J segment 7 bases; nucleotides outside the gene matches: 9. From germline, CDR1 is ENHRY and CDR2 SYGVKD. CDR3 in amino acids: CAISGSGTGAIEAFF. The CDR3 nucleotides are TGTGCCATCAGTGGATCCGGGACAGGGGCAATTGAAGCTTTCTTT.

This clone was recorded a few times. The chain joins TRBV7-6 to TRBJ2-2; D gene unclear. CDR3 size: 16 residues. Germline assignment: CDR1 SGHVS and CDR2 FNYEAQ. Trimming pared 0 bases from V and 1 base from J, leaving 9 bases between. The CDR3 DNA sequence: TGTGCCAGCAGCTTAGCAGTTTCTAGGAACACCGGGGAGCTGTTTTTT. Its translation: CASSLAVSRNTGELFF.

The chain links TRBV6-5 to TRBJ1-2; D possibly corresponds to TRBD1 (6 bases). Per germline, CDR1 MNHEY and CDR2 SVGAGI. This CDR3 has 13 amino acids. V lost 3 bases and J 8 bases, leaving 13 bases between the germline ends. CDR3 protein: CASSYGRGGGYTF. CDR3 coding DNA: TGTGCCAGCAGTTATGGCAGGGGAGGGGGCTACACCTTC.

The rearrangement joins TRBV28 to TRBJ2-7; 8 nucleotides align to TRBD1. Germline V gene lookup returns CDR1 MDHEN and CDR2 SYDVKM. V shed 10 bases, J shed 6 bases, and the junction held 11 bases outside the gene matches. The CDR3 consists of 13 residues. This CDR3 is CATRQGAGVEQYF. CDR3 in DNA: TGTGCCACTCGTCAGGGGGCCGGGGTCGAGCAGTACTTC.

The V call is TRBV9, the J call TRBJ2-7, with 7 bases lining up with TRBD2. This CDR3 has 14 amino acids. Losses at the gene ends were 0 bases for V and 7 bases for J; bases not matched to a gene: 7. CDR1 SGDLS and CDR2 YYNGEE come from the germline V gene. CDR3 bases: TGTGCCAGCAGCGTAGCCCTAGCGGATGGGGAGCAGTACTTC. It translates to CASSVALADGEQYF.